This T cell receptor (beta chain) was captured by sequencing in a study of T cell repertoires in cytomegalovirus infection (dated by TCRdb to about 2019). At the level of the whole study: The HLA type of each donor mattered for the analysis, because public TCR beta signatures pointed to carriage of CMV infection along with the matching HLA type. Paper-wide results and their limitations: The ex vivo response was dominated by HLA-C-restricted CMV-specific TCR beta clonotypes, and the single most frequent clonotype in two of eight donors was supplied by these HLA-C-restricted clonotypes. In both this cohort and an independent approximately 370-donor cohort, the cumulative frequency of public TCR beta family members distinguished carriers of CMV infection plus the relevant HLA type.

The run used an Illumina HiSeq 1500. TCRdb reprocessing: public reads trimmed at Q25 with fastp, clones called with MiXCR, in-frame beta chains kept. One record per CDR3 amino acid sequence lists the most common genes and DNA. This sample lists approximately 630,000 distinct CDR3 sequences; roughly 24% were detected once. Jointly, the top ten make up approximately 8.2% of the sample. Based on the germline V gene, the CDR1 and CDR2 sequences are MNHEY and SVGEGT. Its CDR3 holds 15 amino acids, cysteine through phenylalanine. The DNA shown is the 45-base CDR3, in frame from base 1. Cut back by 2 bases and 4 bases, the V and J ends lie 14 bases apart. At least ten counts were recorded for this clonotype. Its antigen is currently not known. No qualities accompany the bases; no much larger clone lies one base away.

The TCR was taken from a human donor in good health (CMV status not recorded). Some clones in this sample may be carry-over from other donors' samples. The rearrangement combines TRBV6-2 or TRBV6-3 with TRBJ1-2, with an unclear D gene assignment. The sample consisted of CD8+ T cells from PBMCs. The CDR3 loop reads CASSYKGEISYGYTF. Read as DNA, the sequence is TGTGCCAGCAGTTACAAAGGAGAAATCAGCTATGGCTACACCTTC.